The 16 T cell receptor beta chains given below trace back to one sample, sequenced in a study of T cells expressing NK-cell markers. TCRdb reanalyzed the 5' RACE reads and collapses them to one entry per CDR3 protein, without DNA. This sample contains about half a million distinct CDR3 sequences. The sample taken for sequencing was blood T cells: a sorted CD56 or NKG2C T cell subset, CD4+ or CD8+ T cells, or bulk PBMC T cells (not recorded which). The receptors were sampled from a woman in her fifties or sixties in good health.

V and J are TRBV14 and TRBJ2-7; TCRdb picks TRBD2, but there is no DNA to check that call. The length of the CDR3 is 13 residues. Germline V gene lookup returns CDR1 SGHDN and CDR2 FVKESK. The CDR3 sequence: CASSPRLGGEQYF.

The chain links TRBV12-3 or TRBV12-4 to TRBJ1-1. The CDR3 has 14 residues. Here the CDR3 reads CASSFRFGRTEAFF.

This rearrangement joins TRBV5-1 to TRBJ2-1; TCRdb's D call of TRBD2 is untestable without DNA. Germline V CDR1 and CDR2: SGHRS, YFSETQ. The CDR3 has 16 residues. The CDR3 spells CASSFRSGMGYNEQFF.

This rearrangement joins TRBV15 to TRBJ2-1; TCRdb calls TRBD2, which cannot be checked without DNA. CDR1 LNHNV and CDR2 YYDKDF come from the germline V gene (reference sequence). There are 16 residues in the CDR3. CDR3 protein: CATSRAGLAGYNEQFF.

The chain recombines TRBV18 with TRBJ2-1. Germline lookup yields CDR1 KGHSH and CDR2 LQKENI. The CDR3 is 15 amino acids. This chain's CDR3 is CASSPAMVSGNEQFF.

The rearrangement uses TRBV12-3 or TRBV12-4 and TRBJ2-5; TCRdb indicates TRBD2, and absent DNA this call remains unverified. The length of the CDR3 is 12 residues. The CDR3 loop is CASRALGGTQYF.

V is TRBV7-2 and J is TRBJ2-6. Germline lookup yields CDR1 SGHTA and CDR2 FQGNSA. This CDR3 has 14 residues. Here the CDR3 reads CASSLYSGANVLTF.

The gene calls are TRBV20-1 and TRBJ1-5; the D gene TCRdb calls, TRBD1, cannot be checked with no DNA. There are 16 residues in the CDR3. CDR1 is DFQATT and CDR2 is SNEGSKA in the germline V gene (reference sequence). The CDR3 sequence is CSAKGQGRSSNQPQHF.

V gene TRBV12-3 or TRBV12-4 combines with J gene TRBJ2-2; the TRBD2 assignment by TCRdb is unverifiable without DNA. The CDR3 totals 21 residues. The CDR3 region is CASSPRFVPGLAVLRTGELFF.

The gene calls are TRBV12-3 or TRBV12-4 and TRBJ2-7. The CDR3 contains 11 residues. The CDR3 loop reads CASSLEGEQYF.

The rearrangement uses TRBV5-1 and TRBJ2-2; TCRdb selects TRBD2, and the lack of DNA leaves this call unchecked. CDR3 length: 14 amino acids. Germline loops: CDR1 SGHRS, CDR2 YFSETQ. This CDR3 reads CASGEGTLAGELFF.

The J gene is TRBJ2-5, the V gene TRBV4-2; TCRdb's D gene call, TRBD1, goes unchecked for lack of DNA. Per germline, CDR1 LGHNA and CDR2 YNFKEQ. The CDR3 has 14 residues. The CDR3 loop is CASSQATGSETQYF.

The chain is built from TRBV4-2 and TRBJ1-1; TCRdb gives TRBD1 as the D gene, but with no DNA this cannot be confirmed. Germline assignment: CDR1 LGHNA and CDR2 YNFKEQ. This CDR3 spans 17 amino acids. The CDR3 sequence: CASSQAMGLGTGKVAFF.

The chain carries TRBV3-1 and TRBJ1-3. This CDR3 has 14 residues. CDR1 is LGHDT and CDR2 is YNNKEL in the germline V gene (reference sequence). CDR3 amino acids: CASSQEGSGNTIYF.

The chain uses TRBV3-1 and TRBJ2-1; the TRBD1 assignment by TCRdb is unverifiable without DNA. This CDR3 has 15 amino acids. Per the germline V gene, CDR1 is LGHDT and CDR2 is YNNKEL (reference sequence). Here the CDR3 reads CASSQVPGRGNEQFF.

V and J are TRBV13 and TRBJ1-1; TCRdb outputs TRBD1, but without DNA this stays unchecked. CDR1 and CDR2 (germline): PRHDT, FYEKMQ (reference sequence). The CDR3 sequence is 16 residues long. The CDR3 spells CASSSYLTGLNTEAFF.